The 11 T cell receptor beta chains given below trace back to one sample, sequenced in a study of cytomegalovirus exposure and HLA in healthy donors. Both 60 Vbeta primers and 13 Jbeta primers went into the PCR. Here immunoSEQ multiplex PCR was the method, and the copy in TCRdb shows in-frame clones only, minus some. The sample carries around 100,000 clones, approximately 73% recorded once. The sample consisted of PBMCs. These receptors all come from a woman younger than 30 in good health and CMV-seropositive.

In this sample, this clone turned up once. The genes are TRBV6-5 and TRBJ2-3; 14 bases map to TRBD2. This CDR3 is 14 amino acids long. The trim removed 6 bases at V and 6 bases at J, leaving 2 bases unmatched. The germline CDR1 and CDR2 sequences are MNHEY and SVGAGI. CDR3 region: CASRGLAGADTQYF. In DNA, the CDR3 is TGTGCCAGCAGGGGACTAGCGGGGGCGGATACGCAGTATTTT.

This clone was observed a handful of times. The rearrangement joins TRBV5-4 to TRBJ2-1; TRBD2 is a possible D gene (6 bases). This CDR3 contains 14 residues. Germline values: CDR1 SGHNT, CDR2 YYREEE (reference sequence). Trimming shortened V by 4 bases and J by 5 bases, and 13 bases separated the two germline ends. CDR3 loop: CASSVQGGDNEQFF. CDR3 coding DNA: TGTGCCAGCAGCGTCCAGGGAGGCGACAATGAGCAGTTCTTC.

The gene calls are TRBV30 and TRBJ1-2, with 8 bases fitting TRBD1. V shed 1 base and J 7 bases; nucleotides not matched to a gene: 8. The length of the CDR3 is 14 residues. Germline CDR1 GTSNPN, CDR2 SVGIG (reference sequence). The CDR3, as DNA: TGTGCCTGGAGTGGTGGCAGGGGGCTCTTTGGCTACACCTTC. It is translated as CAWSGGRGLFGYTF.

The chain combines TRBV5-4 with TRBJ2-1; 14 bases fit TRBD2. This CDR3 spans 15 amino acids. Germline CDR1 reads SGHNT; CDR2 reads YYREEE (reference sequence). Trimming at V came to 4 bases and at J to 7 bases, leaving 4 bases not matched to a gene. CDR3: CASSPGTSGSNEQFF. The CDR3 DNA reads TGTGCCAGCAGCCCTGGGACTAGCGGGAGTAATGAGCAGTTCTTC.

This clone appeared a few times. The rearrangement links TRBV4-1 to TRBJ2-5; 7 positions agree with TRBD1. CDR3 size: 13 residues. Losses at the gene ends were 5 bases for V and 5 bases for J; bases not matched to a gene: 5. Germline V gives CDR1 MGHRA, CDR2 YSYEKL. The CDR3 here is CASSAQGEETQYF. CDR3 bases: TGCGCCAGCAGCGCCCAGGGGGAGGAGACCCAGTACTTC.

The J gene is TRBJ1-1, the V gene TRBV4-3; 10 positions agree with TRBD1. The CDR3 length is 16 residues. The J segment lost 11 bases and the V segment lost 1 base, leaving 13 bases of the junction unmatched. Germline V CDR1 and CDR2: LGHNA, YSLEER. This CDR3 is CASSQVRADRGSRAFF. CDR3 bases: TGCGCCAGCAGCCAAGTCCGCGCGGACAGGGGGTCCAGGGCTTTCTTT.

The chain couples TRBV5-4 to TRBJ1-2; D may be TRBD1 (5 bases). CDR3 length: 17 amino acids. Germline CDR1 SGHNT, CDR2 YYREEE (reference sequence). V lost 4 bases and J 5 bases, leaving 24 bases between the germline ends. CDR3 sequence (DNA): TGTGCCAGCAGCATTCAGGGATCCCCCACTTTCGGGTATGGCTACACCTTC. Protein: CASSIQGSPTFGYGYTF.

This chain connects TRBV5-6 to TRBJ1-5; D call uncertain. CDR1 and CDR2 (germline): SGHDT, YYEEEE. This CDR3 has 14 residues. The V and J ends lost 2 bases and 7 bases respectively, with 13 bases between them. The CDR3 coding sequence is TGTGCCAGCAGCTTCGGAGTCGAGTGGCAGCCCCAGCATTTT. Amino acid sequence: CASSFGVEWQPQHF.

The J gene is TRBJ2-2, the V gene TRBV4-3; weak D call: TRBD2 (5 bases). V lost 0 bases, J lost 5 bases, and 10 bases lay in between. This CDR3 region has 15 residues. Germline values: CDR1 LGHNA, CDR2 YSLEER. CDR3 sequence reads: CASSQEVQRTGELFF. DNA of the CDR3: TGCGCCAGCAGCCAAGAAGTCCAGCGGACCGGGGAGCTGTTTTTT.

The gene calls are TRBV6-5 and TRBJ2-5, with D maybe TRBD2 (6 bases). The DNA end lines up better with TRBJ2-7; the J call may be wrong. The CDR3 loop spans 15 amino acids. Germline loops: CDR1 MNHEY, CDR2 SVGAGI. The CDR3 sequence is CASSGGDSDSYEQYF. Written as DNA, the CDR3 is TGTGCCAGCAGCGGCGGGGACTCCGATTCCTACGAGCAGTACTTC.

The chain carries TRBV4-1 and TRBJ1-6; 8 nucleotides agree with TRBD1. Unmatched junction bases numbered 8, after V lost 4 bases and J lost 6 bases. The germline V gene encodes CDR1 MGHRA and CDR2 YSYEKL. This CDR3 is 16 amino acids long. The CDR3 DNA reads TGCGCCAGCAGCCTTGAACCGGGACAGGCTAATTCACCCCTCCACTTT. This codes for CASSLEPGQANSPLHF.